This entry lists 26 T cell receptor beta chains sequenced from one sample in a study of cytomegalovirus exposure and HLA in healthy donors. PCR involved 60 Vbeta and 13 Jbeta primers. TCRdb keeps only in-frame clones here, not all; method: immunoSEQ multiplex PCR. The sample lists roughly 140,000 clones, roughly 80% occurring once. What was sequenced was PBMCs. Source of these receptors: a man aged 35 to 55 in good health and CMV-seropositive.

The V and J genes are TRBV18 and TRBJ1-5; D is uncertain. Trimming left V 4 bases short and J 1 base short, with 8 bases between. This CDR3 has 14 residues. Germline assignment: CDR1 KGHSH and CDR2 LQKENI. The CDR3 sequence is CASSLATSNQPQHF. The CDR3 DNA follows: TGTGCCAGCTCACTCGCTACCAGCAATCAGCCCCAGCATTTT.

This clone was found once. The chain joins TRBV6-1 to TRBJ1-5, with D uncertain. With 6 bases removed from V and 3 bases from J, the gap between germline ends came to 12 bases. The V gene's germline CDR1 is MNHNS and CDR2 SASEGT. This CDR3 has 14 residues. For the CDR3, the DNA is TGTGCCAGCAGCAGTTTGGCCCTCAATCAGCCCCAGCATTTT. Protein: CASSSLALNQPQHF.

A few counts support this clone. CDR3 sequence: CASSQDRTSGIRHEQYF. The CDR3 DNA follows: TGCGCCAGCAGCCAAGATCGGACTAGCGGGATTCGCCACGAGCAGTACTTC. The V call is TRBV4-1, the J call TRBJ2-5; 12 nucleotides line up with TRBD2. The J call is doubtful: the DNA matches TRBJ2-7 better. CDR1 is MGHRA, CDR2 YSYEKL, per germline. The CDR3 length is 17 residues.

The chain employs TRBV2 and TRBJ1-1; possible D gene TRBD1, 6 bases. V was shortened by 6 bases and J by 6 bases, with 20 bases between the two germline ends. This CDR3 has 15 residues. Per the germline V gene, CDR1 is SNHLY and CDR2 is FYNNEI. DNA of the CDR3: TGTGCCAGCAGGGAACAGGGTGTGGGGTCGCCTGAAGCTTTCTTT. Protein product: CASREQGVGSPEAFF.

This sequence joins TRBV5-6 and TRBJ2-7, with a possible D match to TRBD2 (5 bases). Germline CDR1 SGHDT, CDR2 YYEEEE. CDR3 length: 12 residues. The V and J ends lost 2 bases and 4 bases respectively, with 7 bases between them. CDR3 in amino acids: CASSLEGYEQYF. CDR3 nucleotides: TGTGCCAGCAGCTTAGAGGGATACGAGCAGTACTTC.

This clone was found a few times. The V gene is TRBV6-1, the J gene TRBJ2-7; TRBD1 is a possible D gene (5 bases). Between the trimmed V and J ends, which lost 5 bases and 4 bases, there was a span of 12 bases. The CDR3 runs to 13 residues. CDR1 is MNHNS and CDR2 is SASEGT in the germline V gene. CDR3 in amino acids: CASSRTRYYEQYF. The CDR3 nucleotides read TGTGCCAGCAGTAGGACACGTTATTACGAGCAGTACTTC.

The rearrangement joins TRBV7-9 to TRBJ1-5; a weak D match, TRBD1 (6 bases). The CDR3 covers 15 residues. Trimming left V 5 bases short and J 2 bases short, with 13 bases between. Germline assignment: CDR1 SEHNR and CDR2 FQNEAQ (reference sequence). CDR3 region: CASSGDTAGNQPQHF. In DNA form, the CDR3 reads TGTGCCAGCAGCGGGGACACCGCGGGCAATCAGCCCCAGCATTTT.

CDR3 sequence (DNA): TGCGCCAGCAGCCAAGCCCAGGGGACGGCCTATGGCTACACCTTC. Translated: CASSQAQGTAYGYTF. The rearrangement uses TRBV4-3 and TRBJ1-2; a possible D gene is TRBD1 (6 bases). The CDR3 is 15 residues long. CDR1 is LGHNA, CDR2 YSLEER, per germline. Trimming removed 1 base at V and 4 bases at J, with 13 bases between.

The CDR3 DNA follows: TGTGCCAGCACCAAAGAGGCACCCTACAATGAGCAGTTCTTC. Encoded protein: CASTKEAPYNEQFF. V gene TRBV5-6 combines with J gene TRBJ2-1; D gene ambiguous. The CDR3 is made up of 14 amino acids. Germline assignment: CDR1 SGHDT and CDR2 YYEEEE. V was clipped by 6 bases and J by 2 bases, with 12 bases between them.

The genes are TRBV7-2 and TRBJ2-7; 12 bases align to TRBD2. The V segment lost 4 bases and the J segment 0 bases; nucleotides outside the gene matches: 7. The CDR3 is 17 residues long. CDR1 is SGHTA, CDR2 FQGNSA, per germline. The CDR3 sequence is CASSSSGRGMASYEQYF. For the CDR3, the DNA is TGTGCCAGCAGCTCTAGCGGGAGGGGGATGGCCTCCTACGAGCAGTACTTC.

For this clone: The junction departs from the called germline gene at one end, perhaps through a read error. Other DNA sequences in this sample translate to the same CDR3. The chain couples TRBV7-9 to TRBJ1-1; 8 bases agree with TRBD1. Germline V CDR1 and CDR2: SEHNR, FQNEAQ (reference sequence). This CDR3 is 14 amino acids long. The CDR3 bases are TGTTCCAGCAGCTTAGGACAGGGCAACACTGAAGCTTTCTTT. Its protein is CSSSLGQGNTEAFF.

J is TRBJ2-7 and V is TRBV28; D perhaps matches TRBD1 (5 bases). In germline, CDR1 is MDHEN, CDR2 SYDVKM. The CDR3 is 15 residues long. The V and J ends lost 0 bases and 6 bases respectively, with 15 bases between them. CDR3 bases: TGTGCCAGCAGTTTATGGGGGCAGGGTCTTCGCGAGCAGTACTTC. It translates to CASSLWGQGLREQYF. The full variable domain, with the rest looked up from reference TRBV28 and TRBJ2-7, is DVKVTQSSRYLVKRTGEKVFLECVQDMDHENMFWYRQDPGLGLRLIYFSYDVKMKEKGDIPEGYSVSREKKERFSLILESASTNQTSMYLCASSLWGQGLREQYFGPGTRLTVT.

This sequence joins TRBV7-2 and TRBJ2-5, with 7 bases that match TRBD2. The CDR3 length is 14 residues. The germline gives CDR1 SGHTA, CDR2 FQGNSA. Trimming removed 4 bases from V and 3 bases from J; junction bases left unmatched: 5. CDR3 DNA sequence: TGTGCCAGCAGCTGGGGACTACCTGAAGAGACCCAGTACTTC. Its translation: CASSWGLPEETQYF.

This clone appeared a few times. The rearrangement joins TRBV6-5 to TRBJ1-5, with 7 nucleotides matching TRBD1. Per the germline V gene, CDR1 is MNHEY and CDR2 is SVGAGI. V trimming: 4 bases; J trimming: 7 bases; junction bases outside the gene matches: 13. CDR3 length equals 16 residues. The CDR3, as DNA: TGTGCCAGCAGTTCCCCCGGGACAGTGAAAGGCCAGCCCCAGCATTTT. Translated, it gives CASSSPGTVKGQPQHF.

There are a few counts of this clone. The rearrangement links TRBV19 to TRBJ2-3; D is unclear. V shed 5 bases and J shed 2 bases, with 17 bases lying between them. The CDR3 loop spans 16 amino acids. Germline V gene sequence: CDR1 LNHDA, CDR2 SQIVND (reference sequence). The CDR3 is CASSPDYGRFTDTQYF. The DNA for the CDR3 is TGTGCCAGTAGTCCAGATTACGGCAGGTTCACAGATACGCAGTATTTT.

CDR3 DNA sequence: TGTGCAAGTCGCCCGGGAGCGGTGAGCGAGCAGTACTTC. The encoded protein is CASRPGAVSEQYF. The genes are TRBV12-2 and TRBJ2-7; TRBD2 was called by the table and not checked on the DNA. TRBV12-2 is recorded as a pseudogene. CDR3 length equals 13 residues.

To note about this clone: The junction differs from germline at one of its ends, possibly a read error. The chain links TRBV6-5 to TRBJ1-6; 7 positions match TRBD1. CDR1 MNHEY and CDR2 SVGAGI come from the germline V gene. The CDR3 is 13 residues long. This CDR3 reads CAGSDRVHSPLHF. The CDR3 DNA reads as TGTGCCGGCAGCGACAGGGTTCATTCACCCCTCCACTTT.

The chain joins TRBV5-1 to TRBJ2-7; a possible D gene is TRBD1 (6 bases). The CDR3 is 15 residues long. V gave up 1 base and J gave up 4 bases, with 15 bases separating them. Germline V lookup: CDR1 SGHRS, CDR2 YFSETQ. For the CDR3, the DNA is TGCGCCAGCAGCTTGTCCTTTTCAGGGGAATACGAGCAGTACTTC. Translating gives CASSLSFSGEYEQYF.

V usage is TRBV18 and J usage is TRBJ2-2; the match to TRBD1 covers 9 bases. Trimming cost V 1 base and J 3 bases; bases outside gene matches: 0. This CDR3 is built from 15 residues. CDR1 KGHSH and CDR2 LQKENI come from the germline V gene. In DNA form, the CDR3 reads TGTGCCAGCTCACCACGGACAGGGGACACCGGGGAGCTGTTTTTT. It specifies CASSPRTGDTGELFF.

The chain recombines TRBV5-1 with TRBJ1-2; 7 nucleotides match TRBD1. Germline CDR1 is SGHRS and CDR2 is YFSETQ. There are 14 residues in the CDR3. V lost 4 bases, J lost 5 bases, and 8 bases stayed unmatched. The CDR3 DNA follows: TGCGCCAGCAGCATAAGACAGGGCCGGTATGGCTACACCTTC. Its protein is CASSIRQGRYGYTF.

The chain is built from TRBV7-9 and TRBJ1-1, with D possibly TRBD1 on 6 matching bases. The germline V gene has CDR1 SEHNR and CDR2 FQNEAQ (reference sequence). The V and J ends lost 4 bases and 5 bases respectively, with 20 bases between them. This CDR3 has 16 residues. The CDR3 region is CASSSRDPTGETEAFF. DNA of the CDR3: TGTGCCAGCAGCTCCCGCGACCCGACAGGCGAAACTGAAGCTTTCTTT.

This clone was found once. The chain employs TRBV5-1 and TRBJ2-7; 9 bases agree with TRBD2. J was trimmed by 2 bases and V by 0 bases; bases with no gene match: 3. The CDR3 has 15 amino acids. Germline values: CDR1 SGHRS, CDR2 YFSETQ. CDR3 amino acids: CASSLEVAGAYEQYF. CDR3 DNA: TGCGCCAGCAGCTTGGAGGTAGCGGGAGCCTACGAGCAGTACTTC.

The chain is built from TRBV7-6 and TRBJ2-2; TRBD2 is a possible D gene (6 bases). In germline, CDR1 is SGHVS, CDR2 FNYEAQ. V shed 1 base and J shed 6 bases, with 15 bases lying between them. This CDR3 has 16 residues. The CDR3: CASSLGVGTVAGELFF. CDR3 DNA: TGTGCCAGCAGCTTAGGAGTGGGGACTGTCGCCGGGGAGCTGTTTTTT.

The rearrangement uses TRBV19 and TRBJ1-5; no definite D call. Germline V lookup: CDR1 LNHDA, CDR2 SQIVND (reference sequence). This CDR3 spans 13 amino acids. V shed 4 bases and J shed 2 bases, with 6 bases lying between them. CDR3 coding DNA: TGTGCCAGTAGTAAGCAGGGCAATCAGCCCCAGCATTTT. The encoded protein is CASSKQGNQPQHF.

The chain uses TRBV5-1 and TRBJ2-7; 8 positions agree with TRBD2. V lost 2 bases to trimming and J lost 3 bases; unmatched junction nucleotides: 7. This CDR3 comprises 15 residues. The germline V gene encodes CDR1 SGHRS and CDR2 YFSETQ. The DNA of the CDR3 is TGCGCCAGCAGCTTAACTAGCGGAGATCTCTACGAGCAGTACTTC. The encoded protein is CASSLTSGDLYEQYF.

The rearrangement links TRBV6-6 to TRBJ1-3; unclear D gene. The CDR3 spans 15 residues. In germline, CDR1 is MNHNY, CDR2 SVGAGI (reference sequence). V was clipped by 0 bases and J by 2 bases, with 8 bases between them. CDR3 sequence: CASSYSADAGNTIYF. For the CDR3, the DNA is TGTGCCAGCAGTTACTCGGCAGATGCTGGAAACACCATATATTTT.